The text below deals with one TCR beta chain. There is no known antigen for this receptor. No clone much larger than this one lies a single base away; base qualities are absent. This sample is drawn from a study of cytomegalovirus exposure and HLA in healthy donors (dated 2017 in TCRdb). At the level of the whole study: In an earlier analysis of under 600 of the donors, 276 Gb of sequence data and 120 million or so unique TCR beta sequences from 150 million to 200 million T cells were reported. Donor age, sex, ethnicity and CMV serostatus were collected together with the repertoire data. Of the approximately 400 genotyped donors, about 80% fell in the genetic ancestry cluster associated with self-reported Caucasian donors. All discovery cohort repertoires had been generated on a single sequencing platform. In a later genetic analysis, genome-wide SNP genotypes for about three fifths of the roughly 670 donors were used, and that subset was treated as a discovery cohort. The number of donors typed differed by locus, with about 629-640 for A, B, C, DRB1 and DQB1, roughly 550 for DQA1, about 610 for DPA1, and some 470 for DPB1. Roughly five DR-DQ haplotypes were handled as single units for association and clustering because linkage in the cohort was strong. A later analysis re-examined previously published TCR beta repertoires from over 500 donors and added high-resolution HLA genotyping to investigate patterns of TCR occurrence. Both class I and class II loci were covered by HLA typing, at four-digit resolution. In an earlier analysis of a few hundred of the donors, high-throughput TCR beta sequencing was used to judge whether each TCR beta V gene segment behaved as functional or pseudogenic. The study combined high-throughput TCR immunosequencing, statistical association of individual TCRs with disease status, and machine learning to predict cytomegalovirus infection status. The later analysis used no new phenotypic data to find candidate immune exposures, relying instead on TCR beta sequences and their occurrence across donors. An early release that covered about 600 HLA-typed donors contained 300 to 350 gigabases of sequencing data and tens of millions of unique TCR sequences. A separate validation cohort of 100 to 150 different subjects was used in addition to the roughly 720-subject first cohort. Among 300 to 500 genotyped donors of the cohort, an average of approximately 220,000 unique TCR beta nucleotide sequences was sequenced per donor, of which about 19% were non-productive. The study used immunosequencing to profile the T cell repertoires of more than 650 subjects and linked those repertoires to cytomegalovirus serostatus. The study aimed to test whether cataloging public T cell receptors could reveal signatures of past pathogen exposure. Broad study findings and their caveats: A later genetic analysis reported fewer N-insertions in productive TCRs among donors in an Asian-associated ancestry cluster than the roughly 690-donor mean. Roughly uniform sequencing depth across donors was assumed in presence/absence analyses, although this assumption may not hold. While some public TCRs were present in many individuals, most TCR sequences turned up only very rarely across donors. Three of the identified cytomegalovirus-associated TCR beta chains were confirmed in vitro to be specific for cytomegalovirus antigens. Cytomegalovirus status was reported to be diagnosed by the classifier with high specificity and sensitivity in both the original and validation cohorts. Broadly in line with IMGT annotations, most TCR beta V segments showed up in productive rearrangements about 87% or about 30% of the time in an earlier analysis of a few hundred of the donors. At a false discovery rate of 0.05, a later analysis linked 15,000 to 20,000 TCR beta sequences to specific HLA alleles. Linkage disequilibrium might explain the correlated functional status among segregating V segments, but an unknown experimental factor could not be ruled out. In a later genetic analysis, a missense DCLRE1C variant was associated with V-gene and J-gene trimming of TCR beta chains, and the association was replicated in an independent cohort. This cohort had only TCR beta chains sequenced, and the lack of alpha or paired-chain data limited which features could be detected. It was suggested by the authors that the approach could potentially be generalized to other disease states and immunological phenotypes. Assigning TCR associations to individual alleles was difficult when HLA alleles, especially DR and DQ, strongly co-occurred. Some IMGT-functional V segments, including TRBV6-2 and TRBV6-3, could not be told apart with the 87-base-pair reads, so those segments were excluded. A group of highly shared sequence variants was considered likely to be a technical artifact of the sequencing pipeline. In a later analysis, most CMV-associated TCR beta chains were found to appear HLA-restricted, with HLA associations seemingly driven largely by CMV exposure. In a later analysis, TCR association rates were found to vary across HLA loci, with the most associated TCRs seen for DRB1 alleles and the fewest for HLA-C alleles. A further reported finding was that TCR beta sequences accurately predicted the HLA-A and HLA-B alleles for most subjects in the first cohort. Compared with equally common non-associated chains, HLA-associated TCR beta chains in a later analysis were more clonally expanded and had lower generation probabilities. Because HLA typing was missing for some donors at each locus, association tests included only the typed subset. The study gave a list of some 150 TCR beta chains associated with cytomegalovirus. According to a later analysis, parvovirus B19, influenza, CMV and Epstein-Barr virus appeared linked to several top co-occurrence clusters. CMV serostatus was the only immune exposure information available for the cohort. Because counts were too low, more than 15 rarely observed V segments, including chromosome 9 orphons, were excluded from the earlier analysis of 500 to 700 of the donors.

The library was built by means of the immunoSEQ multiplex PCR assay. The multiplex PCR relied on a mix of 60 forward primers for TCR Vbeta segments and 13 reverse primers for TCR Jbeta segments. The CDR3 region of rearranged TCR beta genes was amplified from genomic DNA with a multiplex PCR assay. The Illumina HiSeq System was used to sequence the amplified TCR beta libraries as 87-base-pair reads. The authors processed their data as follows. In a later analysis, tens of millions of unique TCR beta chains were counted across the 500 to 850 repertoires, and roughly 11 million of these chains were shared by at least two donors. A nearest-neighbor algorithm error-corrected the raw reads and collapsed the reads into unique sequences, merging closely related sequences to remove PCR and sequencing errors. To assign V, D and J gene segments, CDR3 sequences were aligned to IMGT reference sequences. Each retained sequence needed at least a six-nucleotide match to both a V gene segment and a J gene segment. A rearrangement was called productive if the CDR3 had no stop codons and remained in frame with V and J, and every other rearrangement was called non-productive. CDR3 was defined according to IMGT convention as the region running from the second conserved V-encoded cysteine to the conserved J-encoded phenylalanine. The earlier analysis of about 610 of the donors excluded sequences that lacked an unambiguous match to a single V gene segment. In an earlier analysis of some 590 of the donors, a V segment was called functional when productive rearrangements were above 56.7%, and segregating when the standard deviation between donors exceeded 5%. A statistical classification framework was built for diagnosing cytomegalovirus status from the catalog of TCR beta chain sequences. V and J gene assignment, in a later analysis, came from comparing TCR nucleotide sequences with IMGT/GENE-DB human TR gene sequences. The TCRdist pipeline was used in a later analysis to assign CDR3 sequences and most-parsimonious VDJ recombination scenarios. In a later analysis, every TCR beta chain was defined by the combination of its CDR3 amino acid sequence and its V-gene family, and reads without a unique V-gene family were dropped. In a later analysis, several hundred highly shared, low-generation-probability nucleotide sequences were removed to address suspected cross-contamination and a sequencing artifact. A later analysis calculated a clonal expansion index for each public chain from normalized within-repertoire ranks of inferred template counts. In a later analysis, generation probabilities were computed using a VDJ recombination model fitted to out-of-frame rearrangements, and the results were checked against IGoR. In a later analysis, hypergeometric tests were used to score TCR-TCR, TCR-HLA and TCR-CMV co-occurrence, with a repertoire-size bias correction applied to TCR pairs. To estimate false discovery rates, a later analysis permuted the HLA or CMV assignments 20 times. In a later analysis, co-occurring TCRs were grouped with DBSCAN, and TCRdist sequence similarity was added when clustering was performed within HLA-allele-positive subsets. Repertoires with fewer than 30,000 or more than 120,000 public chains were left out of co-occurrence clustering, as were five repertoires with anomalous nucleotide sharing. This is the immuneACCESS table as TCRdb keeps it, with only in-frame sequences that have V and J called. A part of the clones is gone; compared with another copy, unresolved V genes explain less than half, and the rest is unexplained. V and J calls and clone size are copied from that table; D and trimming were computed from the DNA. Counted in this sample were some 150,000 clones; 70% to 80% of them appeared once. The ten largest clones represent 1.2% to 1.5% of the sample.

In total, fewer than 750 healthy bone marrow donors made up the cohort. All cohort members were sampled while nominally healthy, although unrecorded immune exposures were likely present. The donor was CMV seronegative and was included in the group of hundreds of seronegative cohort members. A peripheral blood sample was collected from each donor, and TCR beta sequencing was performed on peripheral blood mononuclear cells. The Qiagen DNeasy Blood Extraction Kit was used to extract genomic DNA from the blood cell samples. V was cut back by 5 bases and J by 0 bases, leaving a gap of 11 bases between them. The germline V gene specifies SGHNT as CDR1 and YENEEA as CDR2. The CDR3 goes from the cysteine to the phenylalanine over 15 residues. Just the 45-base CDR3 DNA is kept, in frame starting at base 1.

Sequenced sample: PBMCs. The receptor chain draws on TRBV11-3 and TRBJ2-1, and the D gene may be TRBD1, 6 bases matching. The sequence was obtained from a man aged 55-75 years in good health and CMV-seronegative. The CDR3 reads as follows: CASSARQVSYNEQFF. The DNA is as follows: TGTGCCAGCAGCGCAAGACAGGTCTCCTACAATGAGCAGTTCTTC.